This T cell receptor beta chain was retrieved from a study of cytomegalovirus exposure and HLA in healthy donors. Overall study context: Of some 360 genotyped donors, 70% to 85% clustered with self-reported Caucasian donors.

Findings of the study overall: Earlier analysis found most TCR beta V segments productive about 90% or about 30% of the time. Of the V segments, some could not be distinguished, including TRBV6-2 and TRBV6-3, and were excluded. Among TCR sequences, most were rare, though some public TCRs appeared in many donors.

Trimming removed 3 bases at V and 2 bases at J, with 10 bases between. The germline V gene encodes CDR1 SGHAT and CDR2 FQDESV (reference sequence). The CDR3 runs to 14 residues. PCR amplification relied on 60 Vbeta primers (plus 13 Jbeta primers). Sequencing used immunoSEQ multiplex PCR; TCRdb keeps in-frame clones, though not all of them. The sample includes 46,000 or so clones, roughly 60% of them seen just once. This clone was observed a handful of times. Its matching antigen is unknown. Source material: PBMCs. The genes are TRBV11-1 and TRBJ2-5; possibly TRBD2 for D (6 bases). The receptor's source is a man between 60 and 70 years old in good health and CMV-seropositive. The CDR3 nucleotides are TGTGCCAGCAGCTTCCGGGGGATTCAAGAGACCCAGTACTTC. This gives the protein CASSFRGIQETQYF.